The source of this TCR beta chain is a study of graft-versus-host responses after intestinal transplantation. Study-wide background: All recipients were given anti-thymocyte globulin induction, and tacrolimus and steroids were then administered for three to four years.

Trimming removed 2 bases from V and 6 bases from J; junction bases left unmatched: 7. CDR1 MNHEY and CDR2 SMNVEV come from the germline V gene (reference sequence). The CDR3 length is 15 residues. Clones were sequenced by immunoSEQ multiplex PCR, and TCRdb holds only the in-frame ones, with some missing. This sample has nearly 95,000 clones, with 90% to 95% found just once. With regard to this clone: The antigen remains unidentified.

The sequence derives from a human donor who received an intestinal transplant. The sequencing here drew on unstimulated CD8+ T cells sorted from spleen or lymph node cells, taken before intestinal transplant. This rearrangement joins TRBV27 to TRBJ2-3, with TRBD2 matching 8 bases. The DNA of the CDR3 is TGTGCCAGCAGTTTACGGGGGGGCCTTTCCGATACGCAGTATTTT. Amino acid sequence: CASSLRGGLSDTQYF.